This TCR beta chain is from a study of blood T cell repertoires in COVID-19. Profiled with immunoSEQ multiplex PCR; TCRdb holds only in-frame clones, not every one. The table includes a few hundred thousand clones, roughly 91% detected once. CDR1 LGHDT and CDR2 YNNKEL come from the germline V gene (reference sequence). Trimming took 0 bases from V and 1 from J, leaving 10 bases between them. This CDR3 comprises 16 residues. The J gene is TRBJ2-1, the V gene TRBV3-1 (or the pseudogene TRBV3-2); possibly TRBD2 for D (5 bases). The receptor comes from a woman in her sixties in a cohort exposed to, infected with or recovered from COVID-19 (not recorded which). Material for sequencing was PBMCs or T cells enriched from blood (not recorded which). The CDR3 sequence: CASSQEGAVSYNEQFF. The CDR3 coding sequence is TGTGCCAGCAGCCAAGAGGGAGCGGTTTCCTACAATGAGCAGTTCTTC.